This entry is about one T cell receptor (beta chain). The CDR3 length is 15 residues. CDR1 and CDR2 from the germline V gene are SGHTA and FQGNSA. Germline trimming cut 6 bases from V and 2 bases from J; bases unmatched to any gene: 6. Original methodology: The authors estimated nucleated cell counts from reference gene primer amplification. Only in-frame clones appear in the TCRdb table, and some are missing; sequencing was by immunoSEQ multiplex PCR. The D gene and trimming were derived from the DNA, and the V and J assignments and clone size from that table. The sample records fewer than 200,000 clones, approximately 80% being singletons. The data were obtained in a study of blood T cell repertoires in COVID-19. Study background: Spain, Italy and the United States supplied samples that represented acute and convalescent COVID-19.

The chain couples TRBV7-2 to TRBJ2-7, with TRBD1 matching 11 bases. The receptor comes from a human donor in a cohort sampled during active COVID-19. The sample comprised peripheral blood. The CDR3 is CASRVDRGPTYEQYF. The CDR3 bases are TGTGCCAGCAGGGTGGACAGGGGGCCTACCTACGAGCAGTACTTC.